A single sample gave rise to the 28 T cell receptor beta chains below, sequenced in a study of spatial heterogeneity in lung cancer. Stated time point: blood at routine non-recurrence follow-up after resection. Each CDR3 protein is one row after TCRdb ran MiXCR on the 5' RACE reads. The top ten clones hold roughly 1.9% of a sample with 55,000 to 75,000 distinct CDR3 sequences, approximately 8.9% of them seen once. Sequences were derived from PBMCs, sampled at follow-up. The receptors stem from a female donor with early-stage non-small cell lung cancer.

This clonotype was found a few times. The CDR3 sequence is CASSLDTGVHNEQFF. The CDR3 DNA reads as TGTGCCAGCAGCTTAGATACCGGGGTCCACAATGAGCAGTTCTTC. The V gene is TRBV7-2, the J gene TRBJ2-1, with D possibly being TRBD2 (5 bases). In germline, CDR1 is SGHTA, CDR2 FQGNSA. The CDR3 contains 15 residues. Trimming took 1 base from V and 5 from J, leaving 12 bases between them. The entire variable domain, with the rest obtained from reference TRBV7-2 and TRBJ2-1, is as follows: GAGVSQSPSNKVTEKGKDVELRCDPISGHTALYWYRQSLGQGLEFLIYFQGNSAPDKSGLPSDRFSAERTGGSVSTLTIQRTQQEDSAVYLCASSLDTGVHNEQFFGPGTRLTVL.

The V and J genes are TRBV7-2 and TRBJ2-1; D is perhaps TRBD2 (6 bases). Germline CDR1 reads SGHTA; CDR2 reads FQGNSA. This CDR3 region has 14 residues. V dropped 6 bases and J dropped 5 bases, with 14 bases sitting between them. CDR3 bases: TGTGCCAGCAGATTGCGGGATATCGACAATGAGCAGTTCTTC. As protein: CASRLRDIDNEQFF.

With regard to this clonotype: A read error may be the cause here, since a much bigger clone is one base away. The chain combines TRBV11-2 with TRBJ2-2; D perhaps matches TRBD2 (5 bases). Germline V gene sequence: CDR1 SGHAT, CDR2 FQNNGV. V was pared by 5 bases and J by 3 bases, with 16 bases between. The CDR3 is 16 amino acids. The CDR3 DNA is TGTGCCAGCAGCAACCCGGGGAAGGGCGACACCGGGGAGCTGTTTTTT. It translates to CASSNPGKGDTGELFF.

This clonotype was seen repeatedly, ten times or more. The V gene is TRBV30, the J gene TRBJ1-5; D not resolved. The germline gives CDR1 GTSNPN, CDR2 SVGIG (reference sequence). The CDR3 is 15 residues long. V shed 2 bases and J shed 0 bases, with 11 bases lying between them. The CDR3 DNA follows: TGTGCCTGGAGTAGCCGACAAAATAGCAATCAGCCCCAGCATTTT. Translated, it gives CAWSSRQNSNQPQHF.

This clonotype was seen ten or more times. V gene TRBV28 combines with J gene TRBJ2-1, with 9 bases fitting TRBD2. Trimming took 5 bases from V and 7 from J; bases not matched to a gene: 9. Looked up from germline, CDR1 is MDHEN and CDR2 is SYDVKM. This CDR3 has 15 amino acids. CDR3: CASSQGGLASNEQFF. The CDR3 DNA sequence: TGTGCCAGCAGTCAGGGGGGACTAGCCTCGAATGAGCAGTTCTTC.

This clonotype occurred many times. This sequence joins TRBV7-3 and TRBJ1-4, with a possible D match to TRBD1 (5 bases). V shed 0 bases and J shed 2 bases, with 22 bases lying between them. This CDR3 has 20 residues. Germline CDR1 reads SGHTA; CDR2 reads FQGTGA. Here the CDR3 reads CASSLTMVSGFRGTNEKLFF. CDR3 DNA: TGTGCCAGCAGCTTAACCATGGTGTCAGGGTTCAGAGGGACTAATGAAAAACTGTTTTTT.

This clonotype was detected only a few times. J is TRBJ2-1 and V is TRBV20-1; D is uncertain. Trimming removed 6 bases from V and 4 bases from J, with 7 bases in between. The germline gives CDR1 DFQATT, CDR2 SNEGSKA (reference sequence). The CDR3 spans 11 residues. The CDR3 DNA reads TGCAGTGCCCCCCTGTACAATGAGCAGTTCTTC. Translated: CSAPLYNEQFF.

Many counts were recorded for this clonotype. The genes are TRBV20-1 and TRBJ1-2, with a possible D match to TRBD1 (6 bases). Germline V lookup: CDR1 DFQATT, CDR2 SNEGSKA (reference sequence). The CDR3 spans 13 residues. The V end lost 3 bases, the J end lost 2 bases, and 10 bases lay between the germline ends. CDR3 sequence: CSARDSRNYGYTF. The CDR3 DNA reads TGCAGTGCTAGGGACAGTCGAAACTATGGCTACACCTTC.

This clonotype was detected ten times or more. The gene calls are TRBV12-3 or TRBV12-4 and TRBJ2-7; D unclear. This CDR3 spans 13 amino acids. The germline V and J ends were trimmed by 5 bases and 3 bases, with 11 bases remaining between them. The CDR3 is CASSQMKGYEQYF. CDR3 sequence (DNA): TGTGCCAGCAGTCAGATGAAGGGCTACGAGCAGTACTTC.

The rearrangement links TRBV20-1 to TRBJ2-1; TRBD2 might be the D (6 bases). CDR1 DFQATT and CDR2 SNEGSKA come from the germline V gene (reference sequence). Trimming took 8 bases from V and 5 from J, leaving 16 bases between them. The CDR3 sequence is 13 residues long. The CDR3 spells CSQQSGLDNEQFF. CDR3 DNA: TGCAGTCAACAAAGCGGGCTCGACAATGAGCAGTTCTTC.

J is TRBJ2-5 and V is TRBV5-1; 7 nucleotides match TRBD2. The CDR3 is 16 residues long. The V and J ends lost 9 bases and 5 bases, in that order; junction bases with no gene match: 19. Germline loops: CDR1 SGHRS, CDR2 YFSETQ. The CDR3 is CATTPATSDRWETQYF. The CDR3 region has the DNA TGCGCCACCACCCCGGCAACTAGCGACCGTTGGGAGACCCAGTACTTC.

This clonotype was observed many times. The CDR3 sequence: CASSLDGTSGRFSEQFF. The CDR3 region has the DNA TGTGCCAGCAGCTTGGATGGGACTAGCGGGAGATTTAGTGAGCAGTTCTTC. This chain links TRBV7-2 with TRBJ2-1; TRBD2 matches 14 bases. Per the germline V gene, CDR1 is SGHTA and CDR2 is FQGNSA. Trimming cost V 3 bases and J 9 bases; bases outside gene matches: 10. The CDR3 covers 17 residues.

CDR3 in DNA: TGTGCCAGCAGCGTAGGGGCTAGCGGGAGCTATGATTTGCAGTATTTT. Its protein product is CASSVGASGSYDLQYF. This rearrangement joins TRBV9 to TRBJ2-3; 10 positions agree with TRBD2. The CDR3 totals 16 residues. CDR1 and CDR2 (germline): SGDLS, YYNGEE. J lost 11 bases, V lost 0 bases, and 12 bases had no gene match.

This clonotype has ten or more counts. The CDR3 DNA sequence: TGCAGTGCCAGGAAGGCGAACACTGAAGCTTTCTTT. This gives the protein CSARKANTEAFF. This chain uses TRBV20-1 with TRBJ1-1; no firm D call. The CDR3 loop spans 12 amino acids. The V gene lost 6 bases and the J gene lost 1 base, with 9 bases spanning the gap. Germline lookup yields CDR1 DFQATT and CDR2 SNEGSKA (reference sequence).

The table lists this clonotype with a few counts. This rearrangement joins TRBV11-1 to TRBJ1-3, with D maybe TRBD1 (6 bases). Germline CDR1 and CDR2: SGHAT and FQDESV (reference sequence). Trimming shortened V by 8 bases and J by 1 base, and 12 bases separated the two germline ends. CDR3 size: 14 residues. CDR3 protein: CASGGGASGNTIYF. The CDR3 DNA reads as TGTGCCAGCGGTGGGGGCGCGTCTGGAAACACCATATATTTT.

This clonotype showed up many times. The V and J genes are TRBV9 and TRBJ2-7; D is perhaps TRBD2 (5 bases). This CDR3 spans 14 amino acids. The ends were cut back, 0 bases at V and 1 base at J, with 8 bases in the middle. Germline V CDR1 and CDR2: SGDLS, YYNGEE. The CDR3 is CASSVDPGSYEQYF. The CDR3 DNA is TGTGCCAGCAGCGTAGACCCGGGGTCCTACGAGCAGTACTTC.

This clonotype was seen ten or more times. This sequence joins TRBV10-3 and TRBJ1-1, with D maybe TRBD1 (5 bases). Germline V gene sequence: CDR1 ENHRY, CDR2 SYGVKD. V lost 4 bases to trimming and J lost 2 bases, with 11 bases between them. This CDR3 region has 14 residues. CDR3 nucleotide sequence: TGTGCCATCAGTGGAGGGGAGATCAACACTGAAGCTTTCTTT. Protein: CAISGGEINTEAFF.

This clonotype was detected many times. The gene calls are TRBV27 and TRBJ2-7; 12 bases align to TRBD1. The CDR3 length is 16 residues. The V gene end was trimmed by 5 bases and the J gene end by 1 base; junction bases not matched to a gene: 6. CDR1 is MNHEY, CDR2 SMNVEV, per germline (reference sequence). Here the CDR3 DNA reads TGTGCCAGCAGTAAGGGACAGGGGGCCGCGTCCTACGAGCAGTACTTC. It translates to CASSKGQGAASYEQYF.

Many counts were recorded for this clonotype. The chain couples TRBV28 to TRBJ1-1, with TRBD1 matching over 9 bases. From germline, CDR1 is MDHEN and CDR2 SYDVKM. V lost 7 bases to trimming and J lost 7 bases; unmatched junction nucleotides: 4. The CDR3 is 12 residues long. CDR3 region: CASNTGGVEAFF. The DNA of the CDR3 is TGTGCCAGCAATACAGGGGGCGTTGAAGCTTTCTTT.

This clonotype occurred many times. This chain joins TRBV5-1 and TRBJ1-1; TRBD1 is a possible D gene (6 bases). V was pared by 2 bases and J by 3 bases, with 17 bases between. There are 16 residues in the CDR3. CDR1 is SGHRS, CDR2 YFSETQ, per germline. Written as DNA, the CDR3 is TGCGCCAGCAGCTTCGGGGGCGCCCCCGATGACACTGAAGCTTTCTTT. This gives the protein CASSFGGAPDDTEAFF. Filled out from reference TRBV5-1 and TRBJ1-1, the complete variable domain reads KAGVTQTPRYLIKTRGQQVTLSCSPISGHRSVSWYQQTPGQGLQFLFEYFSETQRNKGNFPGRFSGRQFSNSRSEMNVSTLELGDSALYLCASSFGGAPDDTEAFFGQGTRLTVV.

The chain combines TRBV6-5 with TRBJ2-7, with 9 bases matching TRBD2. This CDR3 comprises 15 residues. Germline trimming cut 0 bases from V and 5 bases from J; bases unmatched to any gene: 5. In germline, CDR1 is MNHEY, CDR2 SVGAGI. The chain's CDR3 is CASSYSLAGAHEQYF. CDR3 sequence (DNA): TGTGCCAGCAGTTACTCTTTAGCGGGAGCCCACGAGCAGTACTTC.

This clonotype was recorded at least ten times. CDR3 DNA sequence: TGTGCCAGCAGTGAACAGGCGGGGGATACGCAGTATTTT. It specifies CASSEQAGDTQYF. The chain joins TRBV2 to TRBJ2-3, with D tentatively TRBD2 (6 bases). The V gene lost 2 bases and the J gene lost 6 bases, with 9 bases spanning the gap. This CDR3 is built from 13 residues. CDR1 and CDR2 (germline): SNHLY, FYNNEI.

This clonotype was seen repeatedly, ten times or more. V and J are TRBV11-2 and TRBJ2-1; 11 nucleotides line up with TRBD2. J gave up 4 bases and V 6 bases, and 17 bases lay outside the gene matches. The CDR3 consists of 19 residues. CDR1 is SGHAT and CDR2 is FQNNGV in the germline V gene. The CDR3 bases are TGTGCCAGCAGTCCCGCCTTGGGAACGGCTAGCGGGAGGTACAATGAGCAGTTCTTC. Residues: CASSPALGTASGRYNEQFF. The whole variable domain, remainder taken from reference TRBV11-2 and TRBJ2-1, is EAGVAQSPRYKIIEKRQSVAFWCNPISGHATLYWYQQILGQGPKLLIQFQNNGVVDDSQLPKDRFSAERLKGVDSTLKIQPAKLEDSAVYLCASSPALGTASGRYNEQFFGPGTRLTVL.

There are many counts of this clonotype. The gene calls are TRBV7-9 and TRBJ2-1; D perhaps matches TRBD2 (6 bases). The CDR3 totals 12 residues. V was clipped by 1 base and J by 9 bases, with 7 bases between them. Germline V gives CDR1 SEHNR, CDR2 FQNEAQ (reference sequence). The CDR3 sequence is CASSLDGSEQFF. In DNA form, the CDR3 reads TGTGCCAGCAGCTTAGACGGGAGTGAGCAGTTCTTC.

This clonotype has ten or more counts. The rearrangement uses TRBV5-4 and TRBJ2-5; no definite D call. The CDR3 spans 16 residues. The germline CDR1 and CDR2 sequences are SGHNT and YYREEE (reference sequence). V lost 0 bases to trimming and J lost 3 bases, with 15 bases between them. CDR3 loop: CASSLATARSEETQYF. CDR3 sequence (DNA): TGTGCCAGCAGCTTGGCCACCGCAAGGAGCGAAGAGACCCAGTACTTC. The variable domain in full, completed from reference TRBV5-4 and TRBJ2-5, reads ETGVTQSPTHLIKTRGQQVTLRCSSQSGHNTVSWYQQALGQGPQFIFQYYREEENGRGNFPPRFSGLQFPNYSSELNVNALELDDSALYLCASSLATARSEETQYFGPGTRLLVL.

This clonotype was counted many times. CDR3 residues: CASSAGTGTEQYF. The CDR3 coding sequence is TGCGCCAGCAGCGCCGGGACAGGGACCGAGCAGTACTTC. The chain links TRBV5-1 to TRBJ2-7, with 9 bases fitting TRBD1. Losses at the gene ends were 4 bases for V and 6 bases for J; bases not matched to a gene: 5. CDR3 length equals 13 residues. Per the germline V gene, CDR1 is SGHRS and CDR2 is YFSETQ. The full variable domain, its missing parts supplied by reference TRBV5-1 and TRBJ2-7, is KAGVTQTPRYLIKTRGQQVTLSCSPISGHRSVSWYQQTPGQGLQFLFEYFSETQRNKGNFPGRFSGRQFSNSRSEMNVSTLELGDSALYLCASSAGTGTEQYFGPGTRLTVT.

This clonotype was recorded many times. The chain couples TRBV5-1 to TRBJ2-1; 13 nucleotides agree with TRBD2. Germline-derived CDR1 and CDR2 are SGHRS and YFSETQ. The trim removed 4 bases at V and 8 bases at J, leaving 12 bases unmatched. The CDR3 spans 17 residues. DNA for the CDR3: TGCGCCAGCAGCCCGGCCAACCTTGGACTAGCGGGAGATGAGCAGTTCTTC. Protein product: CASSPANLGLAGDEQFF.

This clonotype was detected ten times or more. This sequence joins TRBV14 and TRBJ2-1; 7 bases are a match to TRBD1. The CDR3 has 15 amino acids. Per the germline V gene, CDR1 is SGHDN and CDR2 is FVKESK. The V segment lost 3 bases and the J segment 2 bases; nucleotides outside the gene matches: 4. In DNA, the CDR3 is TGTGCCAGCAGCCAGAGACAGGGCACCTACAATGAGCAGTTCTTC. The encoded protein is CASSQRQGTYNEQFF.